Described below is a single T cell receptor beta chain sequence and its context. Its specificity is not known. The PCR had 60 Vbeta and 13 Jbeta primers. Sequenced by immunoSEQ multiplex PCR; TCRdb stores in-frame clones only, minus some. Found here are 200,000 to 250,000 clones, around 80% of them singletons; the top ten hold roughly 2.6%. This sample was included in a study of cytomegalovirus exposure and HLA in healthy donors. Points from the study as a whole: CMV antigen specificity of a few CMV-associated chains was confirmed in vitro. Sequencing likely caused a cluster of highly shared sequence variants.

This TCR came from a woman aged 60-70 years in good health and CMV-seropositive. The material sequenced was PBMCs.

CDR3 in amino acids: CASSPQSGSRTGELFF. The CDR3 DNA is TGTGCCAGCTCACCCCAAAGCGGGAGCCGTACCGGGGAGCTGTTTTTT. The chain couples TRBV18 to TRBJ2-2; 8 bases are shared with TRBD2. Per the germline V gene, CDR1 is KGHSH and CDR2 is LQKENI. CDR3 length equals 16 residues. V shed 3 bases and J 5 bases; nucleotides not matched to a gene: 8.